These 9 T cell receptor beta chains originate from one sample sequenced in a study of human T cells and chemical hapten exposure. MiXCR was run by TCRdb on the RACE reads, yielding one entry per CDR3 protein. The sample includes 350,000 or so distinct CDR3 sequences, about 7% of them seen just once. The time point here: patch test 1, 2 weeks after DPC sensitization. Treatment specified: therapeutic diphenylcyclopropenone sensitization with weekly scalp DPC. Sequencing was performed on whole blood, taken in connection with sensitization to the hapten diphenylcyclopropenone (DPC). These receptors originate from a woman aged 18-30 years with alopecia areata. Some clones in this sample may be carry-over from other donors' samples.

This clonotype was recorded at least ten times. The chain couples TRBV5-4 to TRBJ2-7; no clear D. Trimming took 0 bases from V and 3 from J, leaving 10 bases between them. The CDR3 loop spans 14 amino acids. CDR1 SGHNT and CDR2 YYREEE come from the germline V gene (reference sequence). CDR3 residues: CASSLDFLGYEQYF. Written as DNA, the CDR3 is TGTGCCAGCAGCTTGGACTTCTTGGGCTACGAGCAGTACTTC.

This clonotype was seen more than once but under ten times. The V gene is TRBV6-1, the J gene TRBJ1-1; D is uncertain. V gave up 10 bases and J gave up 1 base, with 7 bases separating them. The length of the CDR3 is 11 residues. CDR1 is MNHNS, CDR2 SASEGT, per germline. The CDR3 DNA reads as TGTGCCATCCTCCGGAACACTGAAGCTTTCTTT. Translated: CAILRNTEAFF.

About this clonotype itself: A much larger clone lies a single base off, so this may be a read error. This rearrangement joins TRBV16 to TRBJ2-6; D call uncertain. The CDR3 covers 13 residues. Per germline, CDR1 KGHSY and CDR2 FQNENV. The CDR3 nucleotides read TGTGCCAGCGGCCAACTAGGGGCCAACGTCCTGACTTTC. Encoded protein: CASGQLGANVLTF. Full variable domain (missing parts from reference TRBV16 and TRBJ2-6): GEEVAQTPKHLVRGEGQKAKLYCAPIKGHSYVFWYQQVLKNEFKFLISFQNENVFDETGMPKERFSAKCLPNSPCSLEIQATKLEDSAVYFCASGQLGANVLTFGAGSRLTVL.

This clonotype was detected ten times or more. The gene calls are TRBV6-5 and TRBJ2-3; 7 positions agree with TRBD1. After removal of 0 bases from V and 4 bases from J, the junction contained 10 bases not matched to a gene. Germline assignment: CDR1 MNHEY and CDR2 SVGAGI. The CDR3 loop spans 17 amino acids. The CDR3 sequence is CASSYSLRGLGPDTQYF. The DNA for the CDR3 is TGTGCCAGCAGTTACTCACTCAGGGGGTTAGGTCCAGATACGCAGTATTTT.

This clonotype was seen a handful of times. The V gene is TRBV27, the J gene TRBJ2-1, with 8 bases identical to TRBD2. Germline values: CDR1 MNHEY, CDR2 SMNVEV (reference sequence). CDR3 length: 13 residues. With V trimmed by 5 bases and J by 8 bases, 5 bases remained unmatched. Here the CDR3 reads CASSTLAEYEQFF. CDR3 nucleotides: TGTGCCAGCAGTACACTAGCGGAGTATGAGCAGTTCTTC.

This chain joins TRBV7-3 and TRBJ2-7; 7 positions match TRBD1. The CDR3 totals 14 residues. V lost 5 bases to trimming and J lost 1 base; unmatched junction nucleotides: 5. CDR1 and CDR2 (germline): SGHTA, FQGTGA. CDR3 region: CASSATGPSYEQYF. DNA for the CDR3: TGTGCCAGCAGCGCGACAGGGCCATCCTACGAGCAGTACTTC.

This clonotype was seen a handful of times. This sequence joins TRBV29-1 and TRBJ2-3; possible D gene TRBD1, 5 bases. The CDR3 totals 13 residues. The germline V and J ends were trimmed by 7 bases and 4 bases, with 15 bases remaining between them. Per germline, CDR1 SQVTM and CDR2 ANQGSEA. The CDR3 spells CSGAGGASDTQYF. DNA for the CDR3: TGCAGCGGGGCTGGTGGGGCCTCAGATACGCAGTATTTT.

This rearrangement joins TRBV7-8 to TRBJ2-3, with 7 nucleotides matching TRBD2. Germline V gene lookup returns CDR1 SGHVS and CDR2 FQNEAQ. Trimming took 1 base from V and 1 from J; bases not matched to a gene: 5. This CDR3 spans 16 amino acids. CDR3 region: CASSLVGAGGTDTQYF. The DNA for the CDR3 is TGTGCCAGCAGCTTAGTCGGCGCGGGGGGCACAGATACGCAGTATTTT. Combining the CDR3 with reference TRBV7-8 and TRBJ2-3 gives the whole variable domain GAGVSQSPRYKVAKRGQDVALRCDPISGHVSLFWYQQALGQGPEFLTYFQNEAQLDKSGLPSDRFFAERPEGSVSTLKIQRTQQEDSAVYLCASSLVGAGGTDTQYFGPGTRLTVL.

This clonotype was seen ten or more times. J is TRBJ1-1 and V is TRBV20-1; 7 nucleotides line up with TRBD1. The CDR3 spans 15 residues. V shed 7 bases and J 0 bases; nucleotides not matched to a gene: 11. In germline, CDR1 is DFQATT, CDR2 SNEGSKA (reference sequence). This CDR3 is CSVWTGQELNTEAFF. Here the CDR3 DNA reads TGCAGTGTTTGGACAGGACAGGAATTGAACACTGAAGCTTTCTTT.